The 21 T cell receptor beta chains below all came from one sample that was sequenced in a study of beta chain features in type 1 diabetes. The whole isolated RNA underwent reverse transcription, so sequencing captured expressed TCRB transcripts. TCRdb's copy holds only in-frame clones and misses some; the assay was immunoSEQ multiplex PCR. The table records around 280,000 clones, 8% of them present only once. Sequencing input: central memory CD4+ T cells from blood. The receptor set was obtained from a woman aged 18 to 35 in good health.

The chain employs TRBV6-6 and TRBJ2-5; 8 nucleotides line up with TRBD1. V dropped 5 bases and J dropped 4; count of bases not matched to a gene: 6. Germline CDR1 MNHNY, CDR2 SVGAGI (reference sequence). This CDR3 has 14 residues. Here the CDR3 DNA reads TGTGCCAGCAGTGAGACAACAGGGGGAGAGACCCAGTACTTC. Protein sequence: CASSETTGGETQYF.

The genes are TRBV15 and TRBJ1-1, with D uncertain. The CDR3 has 12 amino acids. Germline V gives CDR1 LNHNV, CDR2 YYDKDF (reference sequence). Trimming left V 3 bases short and J 3 bases short, with 5 bases between. CDR3 nucleotides: TGTGCCACCAGCAGGGTTGACACTGAAGCTTTCTTT. It translates to CATSRVDTEAFF.

This clone occurred a few times. The chain uses TRBV27 and TRBJ2-5; 8 bases are shared with TRBD1. With the DNA end fitting TRBJ2-7 better, the J assignment may be wrong. CDR1 and CDR2 from the germline V gene are MNHEY and SMNVEV (reference sequence). There are 15 residues in the CDR3. The CDR3 protein is CASSLRGQVSPEQYF. The CDR3 DNA reads TGTGCCAGCAGTTTAAGGGGACAGGTTTCCCCCGAGCAGTACTTC.

This clone was detected only a few times. J is TRBJ1-1 and V is TRBV18, with D tentatively TRBD1 (6 bases). The CDR3 is made up of 15 amino acids. Looked up from germline, CDR1 is KGHSH and CDR2 is LQKENI. The germline V and J ends were trimmed by 4 bases and 1 base, with 13 bases remaining between them. DNA for the CDR3: TGTGCCAGCTCACGAACAGGGCCGGGGAACACTGAAGCTTTCTTT. Translation gives CASSRTGPGNTEAFF.

This clone was picked up a small number of times. The chain links TRBV7-6 to TRBJ2-1, with D possibly TRBD1 on 6 matching bases. V was cut by 6 bases and J by 4 bases, with 19 bases left in between. There are 16 residues in the CDR3. In germline, CDR1 is SGHVS, CDR2 FNYEAQ. In DNA form, the CDR3 reads TGTGCCAGCAGGCCTTTACAGGGCTTAGGGTACAATGAGCAGTTCTTC. Translated, it gives CASRPLQGLGYNEQFF.

V usage is TRBV7-6 and J usage is TRBJ2-5; D is perhaps TRBD1 (6 bases). Germline assignment: CDR1 SGHVS and CDR2 FNYEAQ. The CDR3 loop spans 13 amino acids. Trimming shortened V by 5 bases and J by 5 bases, and 12 bases separated the two germline ends. Here the CDR3 reads CASSEGVRETQYF. The CDR3 coding sequence is TGTGCCAGCAGCGAGGGGGTTAGGGAGACCCAGTACTTC. Looking up the rest from reference TRBV7-6 and TRBJ2-5 gives the full variable domain: GAGVSQSPRYKVTKRGQDVALRCDPISGHVSLYWYRQALGQGPEFLTYFNYEAQQDKSGLPNDRFSAERPEGSISTLTIQRTEQRDSAMYRCASSEGVRETQYFGPGTRLLVL.

Remarks on this clone: A junction boundary mismatches the germline segment, possibly from a read error. The CDR3 here is CASSLASGSSYNEQFF. The CDR3 DNA is TGTGCCAGCAGCCTAGCTAGCGGAAGCTCCTACAATGAGCAGTTCTTC. The chain carries TRBV7-9 and TRBJ2-1; TRBD2 aligns across 7 bases. CDR1 and CDR2 (germline): SEHNR, FQNEAQ (reference sequence). CDR3 length: 16 residues.

This chain joins TRBV5-4 and TRBJ2-1, with D uncertain. There are 13 residues in the CDR3. The germline gives CDR1 SGHNT, CDR2 YYREEE (reference sequence). The germline V and J ends were trimmed by 0 bases and 8 bases, with 9 bases remaining between them. In DNA, the CDR3 is TGTGCCAGCAGCTTGGAAAGGTGGGATGAGCAGTTCTTC. It yields the protein CASSLERWDEQFF.

This clone was counted between two and nine times. The V and J genes are TRBV7-2 and TRBJ1-1; D gene unclear. Germline V gene sequence: CDR1 SGHTA, CDR2 FQGNSA. The CDR3 covers 13 residues. Trimming pared 5 bases from V and 6 bases from J, leaving 13 bases between. CDR3 region: CASSPLGHPEAFF. For the CDR3, the DNA is TGTGCCAGCAGCCCCCTTGGGCATCCTGAAGCTTTCTTT.

In this sample, this clone turned up a few times. At one end, the junction sequence differs from germline, possibly due to a read error. V is TRBV11-2 and J is TRBJ1-1; 7 bases map to TRBD1. Germline values: CDR1 SGHAT, CDR2 FQNNGV. The CDR3 loop spans 12 amino acids. This CDR3 is CASRQGQAKGTF. In nucleotides, the CDR3 is TGTGCCAGCAGACAGGGGCAGGCGAAAGGAACCTTT.

This sequence joins TRBV7-9 and TRBJ2-5, with TRBD1 matching over 7 bases. The V gene end was trimmed by 0 bases and the J gene end by 5 bases; junction bases not matched to a gene: 3. The CDR3 length is 14 residues. Germline loops: CDR1 SEHNR, CDR2 FQNEAQ (reference sequence). The CDR3 reads CASSLAQGEETQYF. The DNA of the CDR3 is TGTGCCAGCAGCTTAGCTCAGGGGGAGGAGACCCAGTACTTC.

The table lists this clone with many counts. The J gene is TRBJ1-1, the V gene TRBV5-5; unclear D gene. Germline-derived CDR1 and CDR2 are SGHKS and YYEKEE (reference sequence). CDR3 length equals 13 residues. The ends were cut back, 2 bases at V and 3 bases at J, with 8 bases in the middle. CDR3 sequence reads: CASSFTPYTEAFF. The DNA for the CDR3 is TGTGCCAGCAGCTTTACACCTTACACTGAAGCTTTCTTT.

The rearrangement uses TRBV23-1 and TRBJ1-1, with D possibly matching TRBD1 (5 bases). TRBV23-1 is flagged as an ORF with uncertain function. The CDR3 totals 14 residues. The V and J ends lost 4 bases and 2 bases respectively, with 11 bases between them. This CDR3 reads CASSPTAPNTEAFF. The CDR3 DNA follows: TGCGCCAGCAGTCCGACAGCTCCCAACACTGAAGCTTTCTTT.

Many counts were recorded for this clone. V is TRBV19 and J is TRBJ2-7; the D is unclear. Germline CDR1 is LNHDA and CDR2 is SQIVND (reference sequence). CDR3 length equals 15 residues. CDR3 sequence (DNA): TGTGCTAGATCGAACGAACGGCCGAGCTCCTACGAGCAGTACGTC. Its translation: CARSNERPSSYEQYV.

This clone turned up a few times. The chain combines TRBV6-1 with TRBJ1-1; weak D call: TRBD1 (5 bases). Trimming took off 7 bases at V and 1 base at J, with 13 bases between the two ends. The CDR3 is 14 amino acids. Germline V gene data show CDR1 as MNHNS and CDR2 as SASEGT. CDR3 coding DNA: TGTGCCAGCACGATGGGGCAACCGAACACTGAAGCTTTCTTT. This encodes CASTMGQPNTEAFF.

This clone was counted between two and nine times. This chain joins TRBV2 and TRBJ2-3; TRBD1 matches at 9 bases. Looked up from germline, CDR1 is SNHLY and CDR2 is FYNNEI. Trimming at V came to 5 bases and at J to 4 bases, leaving 10 bases not matched to a gene. This CDR3 spans 16 amino acids. In nucleotides, the CDR3 is TGTGCCAGCAGTAAAAACGCACAGGGGGCCTCAGATACGCAGTATTTT. Its protein product is CASSKNAQGASDTQYF.

This clone has at least ten counts. The V call is TRBV27, the J call TRBJ1-4; D gene unclear. CDR1 MNHEY and CDR2 SMNVEV come from the germline V gene (reference sequence). The CDR3 runs to 13 residues. V was cut by 9 bases and J by 5 bases, with 13 bases left in between. In DNA, the CDR3 is TGTGCCAGTGGTCGGAGGCGGAATGAAAAACTGTTTTTT. Amino acid sequence: CASGRRRNEKLFF.

The rearrangement uses TRBV27 and TRBJ2-5; 10 nucleotides match TRBD1. Germline CDR1 MNHEY, CDR2 SMNVEV (reference sequence). Losses at the gene ends were 1 base for V and 4 bases for J; bases not matched to a gene: 9. The CDR3 contains 17 residues. This CDR3 is CASSLFADRGNGETQYF. The CDR3 DNA reads as TGTGCCAGCAGTTTATTCGCGGACAGGGGGAATGGAGAGACCCAGTACTTC.

This clone appeared many times. The chain joins TRBV12-5 to TRBJ2-3, with a possible D match to TRBD2 (5 bases). The germline gives CDR1 LGHNT, CDR2 FRNRAP. The V and J ends lost 4 bases and 4 bases respectively, with 12 bases between them. The CDR3 spans 14 residues. CDR3 residues: CASGSYLASDTQYF. The DNA for the CDR3 is TGTGCTAGTGGTTCATACCTAGCTTCAGATACGCAGTATTTT.

The rearrangement links TRBV30 to TRBJ2-7, with a tentative D call TRBD1 (6 bases). Trimming took 4 bases from V and 3 from J, leaving 16 bases between them. Germline V gene lookup returns CDR1 GTSNPN and CDR2 SVGIG (reference sequence). The CDR3 has 14 amino acids. The CDR3 coding sequence is TGTGCCTGGAACCAAGACAGGAGGAGCTACGAGCAGTACTTC. It translates to CAWNQDRRSYEQYF.

This clone was observed at least ten times. V is TRBV30 and J is TRBJ2-1; D tentatively fits TRBD1 or TRBD2 (6 bases each). The CDR3 extends over 14 amino acids. V shed 2 bases and J shed 6 bases, with 14 bases lying between them. CDR1 and CDR2 (germline): GTSNPN, SVGIG (reference sequence). CDR3 nucleotides: TGTGCCTGGAGTTCAGGACCGGGGGCCAATGAGCAGTTCTTC. Its translation is CAWSSGPGANEQFF.